These T cell receptor beta chains were read from a single sample in a study of blood T cell repertoires in COVID-19. Produced via immunoSEQ multiplex PCR; TCRdb's table is partial and in-frame only. The top ten hold 5% to 6.5% of the sample, which has around 250,000 clones, roughly 85% seen once. What was sequenced was peripheral blood. The source of these receptors is a man aged 50 or older with active or convalescent COVID-19. The CDR3 runs from the conserved cysteine through the conserved F or W. D genes are given only for firm matches. Only some rows state a clone size, as once, few, many or a class for expanded clones.

DNA | CDR3 | D | V | size | J
TGTGCCAGCCACCGGACAGGGGACGCTGAAGCTTTCTTT | CASHRTGDAEAFF | TRBD1 | TRBV7-9 | many | TRBJ1-1
TGTGCCAGCAGTCACGGACTAGCGGGAGGGGGGTCTTTT | CASSHGLAGGGSF | TRBD2 | TRBV3-1/TRBV3-2 | . | TRBJ2-3
TGTGCCAGCACCTACCCCCCAGGCGGGGAGCTGTTTTTT | CASTYPPGGELFF | . | TRBV7-9 | . | TRBJ2-2
TGTGCCAGTCGACTAGCGGGGGACACCGGGGAGCTGTTTTTT | CASRLAGDTGELFF | TRBD2 | TRBV19 | . | TRBJ2-2
TGTGCCAGCAGTGTACTCAGGGGCGGGGAGCTGTTTTTT | CASSVLRGGELFF | . | TRBV12-3/TRBV12-4 | . | TRBJ2-2
TGTGCCAGCAGATCCAGGGACAGGGTCCACGAGCAGTACTTC | CASRSRDRVHEQYF | TRBD1 | TRBV5-6 | . | TRBJ2-7
TGCGCCAGCAGCCAAGATCAAAAGAGAAACTATGGCTACACCTTC | CASSQDQKRNYGYTF | . | TRBV4-3 | . | TRBJ1-2
TGTGCCAGTAGTATAGCGGTAAACTACGAGCAGTACTTC | CASSIAVNYEQYF | . | TRBV19 | . | TRBJ2-7
TGTGCCAGCAGCTCCCCGGACAGGCTGAATGAAAAACTGTTTTTT | CASSSPDRLNEKLFF | TRBD1 | TRBV7-9 | . | TRBJ1-4
TGTGCCAGTAGTGTTGGCAGGCCTTACGAGCAGTACTTC | CASSVGRPYEQYF | . | TRBV19 | few | TRBJ2-7
TGCGCCAGCAGGCCTCTAGCGGGATCTGAAGAGACCCAGTACTTC | CASRPLAGSEETQYF | TRBD2 | TRBV5-1 | . | TRBJ2-5
TGTGCCAGCATCGAAGGAGGGGGCACCCAACGAGAGACCCAGTACTTC | CASIEGGGTQRETQYF | . | TRBV28 | . | TRBJ2-5
TGCGCCAGCAGCCTCCCTGGCACAGATACGCAGTATTTT | CASSLPGTDTQYF | . | TRBV5-1 | . | TRBJ2-3
TGTGCCAGCAGTTCCGACAGGGGGGACAATACTGAAGCTTTCTTT | CASSSDRGDNTEAFF | TRBD1 | TRBV6-5 | once | TRBJ1-1
TGTGCCAGCAGCGTAGGCAACACCCCCTACGAGCAGTACTTC | CASSVGNTPYEQYF | . | TRBV9 | . | TRBJ2-7
TGTGCCAGCAGTCCTGAGGGCTATGGCTACACCTTC | CASSPEGYGYTF | . | TRBV14 | . | TRBJ1-2
TGTGCCAGCAGGTGGACACTCTACGAGCAGTACTTC | CASRWTLYEQYF | . | TRBV2 | once | TRBJ2-7
TGTGCCAGCAGCGCGCCCCGGGCCCGAGGGGAGCAGTTCTTC | CASSAPRARGEQFF | . | TRBV9 | once | TRBJ2-1
TGTGCCAGCAGGTTGAGGGGAGGAGGTGAAAAACTGTTTTTT | CASRLRGGGEKLFF | . | TRBV28 | . | TRBJ1-4
TGTGCCAGCAGTTCTATACCCCTCCGCGACAGGGGAATACAAGAGACCCAGTACTTC | CASSSIPLRDRGIQETQYF | TRBD1 | TRBV28 | . | TRBJ2-5
TGCAGCGTCCTAGCGGGACCCACTATTGGGGAGCAGTTCTTC | CSVLAGPTIGEQFF | TRBD2 | TRBV29-1 | few | TRBJ2-1
TGCGCCAGCAGCTTGCCCGGGACAGGGGCCTACGAGCAGTACTTC | CASSLPGTGAYEQYF | TRBD1 | TRBV5-1 | . | TRBJ2-7
TGTGCCAGCAGTGAAAGCTACCCCCCCTACTATGGCTACACCTTC | CASSESYPPYYGYTF | . | TRBV6-1 | . | TRBJ1-2
TGCGCCAGCACCGATCGGACTAGTTTAGGCGAGCAGTACTTC | CASTDRTSLGEQYF | TRBD2 | TRBV5-1 | . | TRBJ2-7
TGTGCCAGCAGGAGAGCGGACGGATGGGGCTATGGCTACACCTTC | CASRRADGWGYGYTF | . | TRBV27 | . | TRBJ1-2
TGTGCCAGCCCCCCCGTCGGGGGGGGATTGGGCGAGCAGTACTTC | CASPPVGGGLGEQYF | TRBD2 | TRBV6-5 | . | TRBJ2-7
TGTGCCAGCAGCCCACGACAGTACGCCAACTATGGCTACACCTTC | CASSPRQYANYGYTF | . | TRBV9 | . | TRBJ1-2
TGTGCCATCAGTGAGTCTATAGGACAGGAACGCGGCTATGGCTACACCTTC | CAISESIGQERGYGYTF | TRBD1 | TRBV10-3 | . | TRBJ1-2
TGCAGTTCTAGGACAGGCGACCCCACCAGCACGCAGTATTTT | CSSRTGDPTSTQYF | TRBD1 | TRBV29-1 | . | TRBJ2-3
TGTGCCAGTCGTGAGCTCTCTAATGGCTACACCTTC | CASRELSNGYTF | . | TRBV12-3/TRBV12-4 | . | TRBJ1-2
TGTGCCAGCAGTGCGGCTAGCAATGAGCAGTTCTTC | CASSAASNEQFF | . | TRBV25-1 | . | TRBJ2-1
TGTGCCATCAGTGAGTCGGGGGTGGGAGGGGAGGTTGCTGGCTACACCTTC | CAISESGVGGEVAGYTF | . | TRBV10-3 | few | TRBJ1-2
TGTGCCAGCAGCCGTAGCGGGACGACCTACGAGCAGTACTTC | CASSRSGTTYEQYF | TRBD2 | TRBV7-9 | . | TRBJ2-7
TGTGCCAGCAGCCAAGGAGGCGGTGGAAACACCATATATTTT | CASSQGGGGNTIYF | . | TRBV4-2 | . | TRBJ1-3
TGTGCCAGCAGCACGGGTGGCTCTGGAAACACCATATATTTT | CASSTGGSGNTIYF | . | TRBV9 | . | TRBJ1-3
TGTGCCAGTACCCCTTTGAGTAATCCCGGGGAGCTGTTTTTT | CASTPLSNPGELFF | . | TRBV19 | . | TRBJ2-2
TGTGCCAGCCAAAGGGGCCGCTCCTACGAGCAGTACTTC | CASQRGRSYEQYF | . | TRBV12-3/TRBV12-4 | . | TRBJ2-7
TGTGCCAGCTCACCAGACAGGGGAAGTGCTGGAAACACCATATATTTT | CASSPDRGSAGNTIYF | TRBD1 | TRBV18 | . | TRBJ1-3
TGCAGTGCTAGTCGGCTAGCGGGAGTTACAGATACGCAGTATTTT | CSASRLAGVTDTQYF | TRBD2 | TRBV20-1 | once | TRBJ2-3
TGTGCCACCCGTGATCCAGGACAGGTTGAAGCTTTCTTT | CATRDPGQVEAFF | TRBD1 | TRBV19 | . | TRBJ1-1
TGTGCCAGCAGCCAAGTCAGAAGGGGCTCTGGCTACACCTTC | CASSQVRRGSGYTF | . | TRBV3-1/TRBV3-2 | . | TRBJ1-2
TGCGCCAGCAGCCAAGGTGGGACTAGCGGGAGGTCAGATACGCAGTATTTT | CASSQGGTSGRSDTQYF | TRBD2 | TRBV4-1 | . | TRBJ2-3
TGTGCTAGTGGTTTGGTACTTGATACGCAGTATTTT | CASGLVLDTQYF | . | TRBV12-5 | . | TRBJ2-3